The present TCR beta chain was sequenced within a study of early T cells in non-severe SARS-CoV-2 infection. The overall study: Sequencing targeted bulk RNA from unsorted whole blood, leaving chains unpaired.

Individual cDNA molecules were tagged with unique molecular identifiers, the study reported. TCRdb reprocessed the 5' RACE reads with MiXCR, giving one entry per CDR3 protein. This table holds more than 95,000 distinct CDR3 sequences, about 15% found once. CDR3 length: 12 amino acids. Germline V gene sequence: CDR1 SNHLY, CDR2 FYNNEI. Trimming took 3 bases from V and 3 from J, leaving 6 bases between them. General study points: There was a bias toward anti-spike CD8 responses in VDJdb matching, which missed private and CD4 specificities.

A remark on this clonotype: Its specificity is not known.

This clonotype was obtained from an adult who was a healthcare worker with PCR-confirmed SARS-CoV-2 infection or an uninfected control (not recorded which). Sequenced sample: whole blood. The rearrangement uses TRBV2 and TRBJ2-7; D remains ambiguous. The CDR3 nucleotides are TGTGCCAGCAGTGAGTACGGCTACGAGCAGTACTTC. Its translation: CASSEYGYEQYF.